These 28 T cell receptor beta chains were all obtained from the same sample, sequenced in a study of T cell repertoires in ileal Crohn's disease (dated by TCRdb to about 2019). Interpreted using the paper, the time point label stands for: neoterminal ileum biopsy at postoperative endoscopy, about 6 months after surgery. The library came from the immunoSEQ multiplex PCR assay. In its TCRdb copy, this immuneACCESS table keeps in-frame sequences only and misses some clones. Where compared with another copy, unresolved V genes explain less than half of these, and the others have no known cause. Across this sample there are around 7,300 clones, with around 70% seen only once. The top ten clones comprise 7% to 9% of the sample. The sequencing sample was made of ileal tissue. The receptor set was obtained from an adult with Crohn's disease.

V is TRBV29-1 and J is TRBJ1-2; TRBD1 is a possible D gene (6 bases). Germline CDR1 reads SQVTM; CDR2 reads ANQGSEA. The CDR3 length is 13 residues. Trimming left V 5 bases short and J 4 bases short, with 14 bases between. CDR3 sequence reads: CSVQQGLAYGYTF. The CDR3 nucleotides are TGCAGCGTTCAACAGGGTCTGGCCTATGGCTACACCTTC.

V usage is TRBV11-3 and J usage is TRBJ1-5, with D uncertain. The CDR3 sequence is 13 residues long. Germline V gives CDR1 SGHNT, CDR2 YENEEA. Trimming pared 4 bases from V and 1 base from J, leaving 5 bases between. CDR3 bases: TGTGCCAGCAGCTGGGCCAGCAATCAGCCCCAGCATTTT. It translates to CASSWASNQPQHF.

V gene TRBV10-3 combines with J gene TRBJ1-2; 12 nucleotides agree with TRBD1. Trimming took 6 bases from V and 6 from J; bases not matched to a gene: 8. The CDR3 length is 15 residues. CDR1 and CDR2 (germline): ENHRY, SYGVKD. The DNA for the CDR3 is TGTGCCATCAGAGCGGGACAGGGGGCTGACAATGGCTACACCTTC. As protein: CAIRAGQGADNGYTF.

The chain has TRBV9 and TRBJ1-2, with TRBD1 matching over 8 bases. Germline V gives CDR1 SGDLS, CDR2 YYNGEE. This CDR3 is 15 amino acids long. Trimming removed 3 bases from V and 8 bases from J; junction bases left unmatched: 12. The CDR3 loop is CASSGGGQGAGGYTF. For the CDR3, the DNA is TGTGCCAGCAGCGGGGGGGGGCAGGGGGCAGGAGGCTACACCTTC.

The V gene is TRBV11-2, the J gene TRBJ2-1, with 11 positions matching TRBD2. V lost 4 bases to trimming and J lost 3 bases; unmatched junction nucleotides: 2. The CDR3 runs 15 residues. Germline V CDR1 and CDR2: SGHAT, FQNNGV. The CDR3 here is CASSYLAGGYNEQFF. The CDR3 DNA reads TGTGCCAGCAGCTACCTAGCGGGGGGCTACAATGAGCAGTTCTTC.

In this sample, this clone turned up a few times. This chain connects TRBV5-1 to TRBJ1-1; no firm D call. Trimming left V 0 bases short and J 1 base short, with 4 bases between. Germline V gene data show CDR1 as SGHRS and CDR2 as YFSETQ. CDR3 length: 13 residues. The CDR3 coding sequence is TGCGCCAGCAGCTTGGGGGCGAACACTGAAGCTTTCTTT. Protein sequence: CASSLGANTEAFF.

The CDR3 DNA is TGTGCCAGCTCACTAAGGGACCCGGACAGGGGGCTCCAAGAGACCCAGTACTTC. This translates into CASSLRDPDRGLQETQYF. The V and J genes are TRBV18 and TRBJ2-5; TRBD1 matches 11 bases. The CDR3 covers 18 residues. In germline, CDR1 is KGHSH, CDR2 LQKENI. V was pared by 4 bases and J by 1 base, with 11 bases of the junction left unmatched.

For the CDR3, the DNA is TGTGCCAGCAGCTTAGGAGGAGTGAACACTGAAGCTTTCTTT. It specifies CASSLGGVNTEAFF. This chain links TRBV11-2 with TRBJ1-1; no firm D call. Germline lookup yields CDR1 SGHAT and CDR2 FQNNGV. Trimming removed 1 base at V and 0 bases at J, with 6 bases between. This CDR3 has 14 residues.

V and J are TRBV6-5 and TRBJ1-1, with a tentative D call TRBD1 (5 bases). The length of the CDR3 is 16 residues. Trimming cost V 0 bases and J 0 bases, with 11 bases left between them. Germline loops: CDR1 MNHEY, CDR2 SVGAGI. CDR3 nucleotides: TGTGCCAGCAGTTACTCGCTTCGGGGGATGAACACTGAAGCTTTCTTT. It translates to CASSYSLRGMNTEAFF.

CDR3: CASSSPGLPLREQYF. The CDR3 DNA reads TGTGCCAGCAGCTCTCCGGGACTACCTCTTAGGGAGCAGTACTTC. The V gene is TRBV5-4, the J gene TRBJ2-7; TRBD2 agrees at 7 bases. This CDR3 contains 15 residues. Germline V gene lookup returns CDR1 SGHNT and CDR2 YYREEE (reference sequence). V dropped 3 bases and J dropped 7; count of bases not matched to a gene: 13.

The rearrangement joins TRBV11-2 to TRBJ2-1, with 9 nucleotides matching TRBD2. The germline V gene encodes CDR1 SGHAT and CDR2 FQNNGV. The CDR3 runs to 16 residues. The V gene end was trimmed by 5 bases and the J gene end by 0 bases; junction bases not matched to a gene: 5. The CDR3 bases are TGTGCCAGCAGCCTCCTGACTAGCGGCTCCTACAATGAGCAGTTCTTC. Translated: CASSLLTSGSYNEQFF.

The chain has TRBV5-8 and TRBJ2-4, with a tentative D call TRBD1 (5 bases). Trimming left V 7 bases short and J 0 bases short, with 8 bases between. This CDR3 spans 13 amino acids. The germline V gene encodes CDR1 SGHTS and CDR2 YDEGEE. CDR3 DNA sequence: TGTGCCAGCCTTAGGGGAGCCAAAAACATTCAGTACTTC. Translating it yields CASLRGAKNIQYF. The full variable domain, rest sourced from reference TRBV5-8 and TRBJ2-4, is EAGVTQSPTHLIKTRGQQATLRCSPISGHTSVYWYQQALGLGLQFLLWYDEGEERNRGNFPPRFSGRQFPNYSSELNVNALELEDSALYLCASLRGAKNIQYFGAGTRLSVL.

The chain recombines TRBV5-1 with TRBJ2-7, with 8 bases matching TRBD2. V shed 3 bases, J shed 7 bases, and the junction held 9 bases outside the gene matches. CDR1 SGHRS and CDR2 YFSETQ come from the germline V gene. There are 14 residues in the CDR3. The CDR3 reads CASSSGTRALEQYF. CDR3 sequence (DNA): TGCGCCAGCAGCTCCGGGACTAGGGCTCTAGAGCAGTACTTC.

This clone was detected once. The rearrangement links TRBV6-5 to TRBJ2-1; the match to TRBD1 covers 7 bases. The CDR3 contains 14 residues. Losses at the gene ends were 4 bases for V and 4 bases for J; bases not matched to a gene: 4. CDR1 is MNHEY, CDR2 SVGAGI, per germline. Here the CDR3 DNA reads TGTGCCAGCAGTTGGGGACAGCGATACAATGAGCAGTTCTTC. This sequence encodes CASSWGQRYNEQFF.

This rearrangement joins TRBV7-9 to TRBJ1-1; TRBD1 might be the D (6 bases). Germline V CDR1 and CDR2: SEHNR, FQNEAQ (reference sequence). The V and J ends lost 2 bases and 3 bases respectively, with 10 bases between them. The CDR3 length is 14 residues. The CDR3 nucleotides are TGTGCCAGCAGCTTAAGGGACAAGGACACTGAAGCTTTCTTT. Amino acids: CASSLRDKDTEAFF.

The J gene is TRBJ2-3, the V gene TRBV7-2, with 10 bases lining up with TRBD2. The germline CDR1 and CDR2 sequences are SGHTA and FQGNSA. This CDR3 region has 17 residues. After removal of 6 bases from V and 0 bases from J, the junction contained 9 bases not matched to a gene. The CDR3 DNA is TGTGCCAGCAGGGACCCGGGACTAGCGTTTAGCACAGATACGCAGTATTTT. Amino acid sequence: CASRDPGLAFSTDTQYF.

A word on this clone: The same CDR3 is also encoded by other DNA sequences in this sample. The chain couples TRBV10-1 to TRBJ2-7, with a possible D match to TRBD2 (6 bases). The germline V gene encodes CDR1 WNHNN and CDR2 SYGVQD (reference sequence). The CDR3 runs to 14 residues. With 5 bases removed from V and 4 bases from J, the gap between germline ends came to 15 bases. The CDR3 region has the DNA TGCGCCAGCAGTCCCGGGGCCGGGGGATACGAGCAGTACTTC. This codes for CASSPGAGGYEQYF.

V and J are TRBV6-1 and TRBJ2-5; TRBD2 aligns across 7 bases. Trimming cost V 7 bases and J 5 bases; bases outside gene matches: 10. This CDR3 spans 14 amino acids. Germline loops: CDR1 MNHNS, CDR2 SASEGT. This CDR3 reads CASMVGGPQETQYF. The CDR3 coding sequence is TGTGCCAGCATGGTGGGAGGGCCCCAGGAGACCCAGTACTTC.

Only a few counts were recorded for this clone. The rearrangement joins TRBV5-1 to TRBJ1-1, with 10 bases lining up with TRBD1. The CDR3 covers 13 residues. The germline V gene has CDR1 SGHRS and CDR2 YFSETQ. With V trimmed by 4 bases and J by 8 bases, 5 bases remained unmatched. The CDR3 bases are TGCGCCAGCAGCACCGGGACAGGGGAGGAAGCTTTCTTT. Translated, it gives CASSTGTGEEAFF.

This sequence joins TRBV4-3 and TRBJ1-2; TRBD1 matches 9 bases. V shed 0 bases, J shed 7 bases, and the junction held 6 bases outside the gene matches. Germline V gene lookup returns CDR1 LGHNA and CDR2 YSLEER. The length of the CDR3 is 15 residues. The CDR3 bases are TGCGCCAGCAGCCAAGAAATACAGGGGGCGTTTGGCTACACCTTC. It is translated as CASSQEIQGAFGYTF.

This sequence joins TRBV2 and TRBJ2-5; 13 bases line up with TRBD2. Germline-derived CDR1 and CDR2 are SNHLY and FYNNEI. There are 16 residues in the CDR3. Germline trimming cut 3 bases from V and 3 bases from J; bases unmatched to any gene: 4. The DNA of the CDR3 is TGTGCCAGCAGTGAGGCGACTAGCGGGAGGAAAGAGACCCAGTACTTC. This encodes CASSEATSGRKETQYF.

Details on this clone: Other DNA sequences in the sample encode the same CDR3. CDR3: CASSSDRAGELFF. Written as DNA, the CDR3 is TGCGCCAGCAGCAGCGACAGGGCCGGGGAGCTGTTTTTT. This sequence joins TRBV5-1 and TRBJ2-2; 7 bases are a match to TRBD1. The CDR3 consists of 13 residues. The V gene's germline CDR1 is SGHRS and CDR2 YFSETQ. The V and J ends lost 4 bases and 6 bases, in that order; junction bases with no gene match: 3.

The sample holds one count of this clone. The CDR3 region is CASSPVRQRGFSLNEQFF. Written as DNA, the CDR3 is TGTGCCAGCTCACCCGTTCGGCAGCGGGGTTTTTCCCTCAATGAGCAGTTCTTC. The chain employs TRBV18 and TRBJ2-1, with 7 bases that match TRBD2. Germline CDR1 and CDR2: KGHSH and LQKENI. The CDR3 is made up of 18 amino acids. The ends lost 3 bases at V and 6 bases at J; junction bases unmatched: 17.

V is TRBV6-5 and J is TRBJ1-1, with D tentatively TRBD1 (5 bases). This CDR3 is 16 amino acids long. From germline, CDR1 is MNHEY and CDR2 SVGAGI. Trimming removed 0 bases from V and 6 bases from J, with 17 bases in between. The DNA for the CDR3 is TGTGCCAGCAGTTACTCGCGGGGGAGGGGCTATCCTGAAGCTTTCTTT. It specifies CASSYSRGRGYPEAFF.

The genes are TRBV27 and TRBJ1-1; no clear D gene. The V end lost 5 bases, the J end lost 4 bases, and 20 bases lay between the germline ends. This CDR3 spans 16 amino acids. Germline V gene data show CDR1 as MNHEY and CDR2 as SMNVEV (reference sequence). CDR3 DNA sequence: TGTGCCAGCAGTGGCGGAATAATTCGGGTGAGCACTGAAGCTTTCTTT. Translation gives CASSGGIIRVSTEAFF.

J is TRBJ2-1 and V is TRBV2; 10 nucleotides line up with TRBD2. Per germline, CDR1 SNHLY and CDR2 FYNNEI. CDR3 length: 15 residues. The V and J ends lost 7 bases and 6 bases, in that order; junction bases with no gene match: 9. This CDR3 reads CASTRILAGPNEQFF. In DNA form, the CDR3 reads TGTGCCAGCACCCGAATACTAGCGGGGCCCAATGAGCAGTTCTTC.

This clone has a handful of counts. The gene calls are TRBV29-1 and TRBJ1-5; TRBD1 matches at 9 bases. The ends lost 8 bases at V and 3 bases at J; junction bases unmatched: 8. This CDR3 has 14 amino acids. The V gene's germline CDR1 is SQVTM and CDR2 ANQGSEA. CDR3 nucleotides: TGCAGCTTTTCGGGACAGGGTATCAATCAGCCCCAGCATTTT. This gives the protein CSFSGQGINQPQHF.

The J gene is TRBJ2-7, the V gene TRBV5-6, with D maybe TRBD1 (5 bases). Germline lookup yields CDR1 SGHDT and CDR2 YYEEEE. The CDR3 has 13 residues. Trimming stripped 2 bases from V and 5 bases from J, with 11 bases between. The CDR3 here is CASSLRQSNEQYF. The CDR3 DNA reads as TGTGCCAGCAGCTTAAGACAGTCCAACGAGCAGTACTTC.